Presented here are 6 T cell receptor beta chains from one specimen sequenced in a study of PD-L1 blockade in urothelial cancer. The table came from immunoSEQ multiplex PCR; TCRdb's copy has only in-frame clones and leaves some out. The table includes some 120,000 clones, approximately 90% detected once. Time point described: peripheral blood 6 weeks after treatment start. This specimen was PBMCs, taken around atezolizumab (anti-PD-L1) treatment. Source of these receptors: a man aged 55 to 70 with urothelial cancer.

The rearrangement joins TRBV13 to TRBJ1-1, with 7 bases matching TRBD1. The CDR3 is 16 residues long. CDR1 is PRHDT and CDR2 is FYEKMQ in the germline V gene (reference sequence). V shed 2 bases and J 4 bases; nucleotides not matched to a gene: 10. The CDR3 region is CASSLPPRGLGTEAFF. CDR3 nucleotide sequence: TGTGCCAGCAGCTTACCCCCCAGGGGGTTGGGCACTGAAGCTTTCTTT.

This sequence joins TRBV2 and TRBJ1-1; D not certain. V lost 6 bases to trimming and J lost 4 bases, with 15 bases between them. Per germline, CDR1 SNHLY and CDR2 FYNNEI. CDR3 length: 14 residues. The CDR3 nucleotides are TGTGCCAGCAGCGGCGGAGTTCGCGGCACTGAAGCTTTCTTT. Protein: CASSGGVRGTEAFF. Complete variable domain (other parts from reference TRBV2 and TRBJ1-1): EPEVTQTPSHQVTQMGQEVILRCVPISNHLYFYWYRQILGQKVEFLVSFYNNEISEKSEIFDDQFSVERPDGSNFTLKIRSTKLEDSAMYFCASSGGVRGTEAFFGQGTRLTVV.

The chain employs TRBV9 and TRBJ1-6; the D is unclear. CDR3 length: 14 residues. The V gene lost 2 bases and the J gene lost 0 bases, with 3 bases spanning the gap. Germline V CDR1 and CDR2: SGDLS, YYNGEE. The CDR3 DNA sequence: TGTGCCAGCAGCGTCAGCTCCTATAATTCACCCCTCCACTTT. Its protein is CASSVSSYNSPLHF.

CDR3 nucleotide sequence: TGTGCCAGCTCACCTCAAACGGCGGACTCGAACACCGGGGAGCTGTTTTTT. Amino acids: CASSPQTADSNTGELFF. J is TRBJ2-2 and V is TRBV18; weak D call: TRBD2 (5 bases). The germline V and J ends were trimmed by 3 bases and 0 bases, with 14 bases remaining between them. The CDR3 is 17 amino acids. Per the germline V gene, CDR1 is KGHSH and CDR2 is LQKENI.

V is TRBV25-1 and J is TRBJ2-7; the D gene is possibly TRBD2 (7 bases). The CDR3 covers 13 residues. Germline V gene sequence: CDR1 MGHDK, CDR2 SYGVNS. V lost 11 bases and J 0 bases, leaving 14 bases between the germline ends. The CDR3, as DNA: TGTGCCGTGGGGAGGGACAACTCCTACGAGCAGTACTTC. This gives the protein CAVGRDNSYEQYF.

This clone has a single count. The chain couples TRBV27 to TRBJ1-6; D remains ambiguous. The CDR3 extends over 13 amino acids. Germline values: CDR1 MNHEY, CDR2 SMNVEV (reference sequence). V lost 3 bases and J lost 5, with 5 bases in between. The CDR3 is CASSFRDNSPLHF. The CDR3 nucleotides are TGTGCCAGCAGTTTCCGTGATAATTCACCCCTCCACTTT.